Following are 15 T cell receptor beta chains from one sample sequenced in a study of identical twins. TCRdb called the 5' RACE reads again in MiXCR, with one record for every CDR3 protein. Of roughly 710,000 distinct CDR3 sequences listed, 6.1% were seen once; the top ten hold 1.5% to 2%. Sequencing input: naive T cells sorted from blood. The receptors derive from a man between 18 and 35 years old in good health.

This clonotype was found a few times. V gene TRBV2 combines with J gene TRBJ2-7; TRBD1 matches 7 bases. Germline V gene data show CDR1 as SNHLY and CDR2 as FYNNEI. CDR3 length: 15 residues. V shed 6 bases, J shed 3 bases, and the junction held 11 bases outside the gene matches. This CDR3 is CASSPDRSLNYEQYV. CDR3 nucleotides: TGTGCCAGCAGCCCGGACAGGAGCCTCAACTACGAGCAGTACGTC.

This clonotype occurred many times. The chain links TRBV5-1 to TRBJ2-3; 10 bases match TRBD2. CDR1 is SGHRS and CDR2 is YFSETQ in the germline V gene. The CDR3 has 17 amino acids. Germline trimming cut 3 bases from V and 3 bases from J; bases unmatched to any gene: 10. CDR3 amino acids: CASSWTTASGGTDTQYF. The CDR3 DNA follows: TGCGCCAGCAGCTGGACGACAGCTAGCGGGGGTACAGATACGCAGTATTTT.

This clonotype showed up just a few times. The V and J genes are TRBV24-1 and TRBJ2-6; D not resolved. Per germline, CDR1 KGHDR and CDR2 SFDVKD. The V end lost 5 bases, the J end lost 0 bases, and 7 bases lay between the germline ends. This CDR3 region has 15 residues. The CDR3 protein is CATSGWNSGANVLTF. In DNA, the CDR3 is TGTGCCACCAGTGGGTGGAACTCTGGGGCCAACGTCCTGACTTTC.

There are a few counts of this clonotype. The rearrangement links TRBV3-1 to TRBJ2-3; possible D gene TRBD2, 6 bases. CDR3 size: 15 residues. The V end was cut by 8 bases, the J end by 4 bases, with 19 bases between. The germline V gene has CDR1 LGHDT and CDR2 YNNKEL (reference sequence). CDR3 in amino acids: CASGGVGRRADTQYF. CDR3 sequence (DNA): TGTGCCAGCGGGGGAGTCGGGAGAAGGGCAGATACGCAGTATTTT.

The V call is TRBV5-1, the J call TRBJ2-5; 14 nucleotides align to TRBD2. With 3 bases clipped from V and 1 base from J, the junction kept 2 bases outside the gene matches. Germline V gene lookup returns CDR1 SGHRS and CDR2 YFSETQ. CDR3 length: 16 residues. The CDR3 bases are TGCGCCAGCAGCTGGGGACTAGCGGGAGTCCAAGAGACCCAGTACTTC. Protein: CASSWGLAGVQETQYF.

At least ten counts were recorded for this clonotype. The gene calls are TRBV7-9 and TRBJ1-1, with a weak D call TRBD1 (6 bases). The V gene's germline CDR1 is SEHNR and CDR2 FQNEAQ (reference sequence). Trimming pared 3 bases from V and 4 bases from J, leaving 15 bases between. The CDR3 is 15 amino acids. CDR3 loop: CASSFRPGVGTEAFF. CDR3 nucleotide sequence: TGTGCCAGCAGCTTCCGCCCAGGGGTAGGCACTGAAGCTTTCTTT.

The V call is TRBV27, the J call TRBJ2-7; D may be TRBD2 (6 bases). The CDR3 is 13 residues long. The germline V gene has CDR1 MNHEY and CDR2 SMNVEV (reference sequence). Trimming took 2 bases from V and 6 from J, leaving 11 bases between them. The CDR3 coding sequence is TGTGCCAGCAGTTTAATCGGAGCGGGCGAGCAGTACTTC. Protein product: CASSLIGAGEQYF.

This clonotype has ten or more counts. CDR3 loop: CASSHFGTSGSTDTQYF. For the CDR3, the DNA is TGTGCCAGCAGCCATTTCGGGACTAGCGGGAGCACAGATACGCAGTATTTT. The chain recombines TRBV4-2 with TRBJ2-3; TRBD2 aligns across 12 bases. V was clipped by 3 bases and J by 0 bases; unmatched bases: 4. This CDR3 comprises 17 residues. Germline V gene sequence: CDR1 LGHNA, CDR2 YNFKEQ.

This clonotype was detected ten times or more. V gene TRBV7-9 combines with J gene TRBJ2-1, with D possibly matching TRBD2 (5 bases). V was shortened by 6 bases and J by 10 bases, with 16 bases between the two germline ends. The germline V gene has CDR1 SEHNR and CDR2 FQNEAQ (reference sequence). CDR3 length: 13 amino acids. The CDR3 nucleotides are TGTGCCAGCAGACCTACTAGATTAGGGGAGCAGTTCTTC. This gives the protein CASRPTRLGEQFF. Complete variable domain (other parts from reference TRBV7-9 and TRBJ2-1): DTGVSQNPRHKITKRGQNVTFRCDPISEHNRLYWYRQTLGQGPEFLTYFQNEAQLEKSRLLSDRFSAERPKGSFSTLEIQRTEQGDSAMYLCASRPTRLGEQFFGPGTRLTVL.

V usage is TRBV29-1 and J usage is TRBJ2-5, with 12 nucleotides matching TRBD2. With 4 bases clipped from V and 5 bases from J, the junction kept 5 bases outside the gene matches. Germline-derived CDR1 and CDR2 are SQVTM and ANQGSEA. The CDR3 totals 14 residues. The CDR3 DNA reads TGCAGCGTTGTGACTAGCGGGAGTTGGGAGACCCAGTACTTC. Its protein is CSVVTSGSWETQYF.

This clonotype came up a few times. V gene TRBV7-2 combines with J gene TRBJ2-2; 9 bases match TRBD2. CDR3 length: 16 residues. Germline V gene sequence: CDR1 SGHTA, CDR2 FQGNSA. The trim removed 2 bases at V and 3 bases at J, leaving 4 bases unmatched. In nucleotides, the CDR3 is TGTGCCAGCAGCTTAAGGGGACTAGCTCACACCGGGGAGCTGTTTTTT. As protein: CASSLRGLAHTGELFF.

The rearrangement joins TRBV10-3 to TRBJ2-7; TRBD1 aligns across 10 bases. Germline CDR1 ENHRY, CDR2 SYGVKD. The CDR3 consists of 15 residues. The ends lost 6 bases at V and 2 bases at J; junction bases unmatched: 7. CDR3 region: CAIRRTGTGAYEQYF. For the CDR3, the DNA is TGTGCCATCAGACGGACCGGGACAGGGGCCTACGAGCAGTACTTC.

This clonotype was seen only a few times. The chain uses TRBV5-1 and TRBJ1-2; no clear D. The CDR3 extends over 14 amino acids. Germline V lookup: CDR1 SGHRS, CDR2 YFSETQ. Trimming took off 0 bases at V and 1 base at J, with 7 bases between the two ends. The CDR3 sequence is CASSLDGDNYGYTF. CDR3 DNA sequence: TGCGCCAGCAGCTTGGATGGCGATAACTATGGCTACACCTTC.

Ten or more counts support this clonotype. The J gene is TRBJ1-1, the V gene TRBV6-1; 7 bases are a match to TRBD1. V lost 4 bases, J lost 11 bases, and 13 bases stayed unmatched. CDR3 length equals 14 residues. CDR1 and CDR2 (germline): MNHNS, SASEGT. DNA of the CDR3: TGTGCCAGCAGTGCAAATGACAGGGCGGTATGGGCTTTCTTT. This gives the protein CASSANDRAVWAFF.

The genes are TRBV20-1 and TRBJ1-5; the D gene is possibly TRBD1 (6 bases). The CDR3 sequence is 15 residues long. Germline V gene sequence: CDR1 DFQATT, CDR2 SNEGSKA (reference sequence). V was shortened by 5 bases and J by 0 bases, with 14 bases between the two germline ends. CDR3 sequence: CSAFGTSYSNQPQHF. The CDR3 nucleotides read TGCAGTGCTTTCGGGACATCCTATAGCAATCAGCCCCAGCATTTT.